This T cell receptor (beta chain) was recovered during a study of CD8 T cells in ankylosing spondylitis. Worth noting for this clonotype: Its antigen is unknown.

V shed 3 bases and J 3 bases; nucleotides not matched to a gene: 10. The CDR3 totals 18 residues. Looked up from germline, CDR1 is SGHVS and CDR2 is FNYEAQ. Broader study findings: Some motif variants were previously reported in reactive arthritis synovial fluid and blood. A motif in TCR beta, a set of eight highly homologous variants, appeared characteristic of ankylosing spondylitis blood. Significant enrichment of disease-linked clones was reported in matched ankylosing spondylitis synovial fluid.

Preparation of TCR beta libraries was done by quantitative 5'-RACE with molecular barcodes. Via MiXCR, TCRdb re-called the 5' RACE reads, giving one row per CDR3 protein. This sample carries a few hundred thousand distinct CDR3 sequences, about 6.7% of them seen once, and the ten largest clones take over 12%. The sequenced material came from blood, either unsorted or a sorted T cell fraction (not recorded which). This receptor was taken from a male donor with ankylosing spondylitis. The chain is built from TRBV7-6 and TRBJ2-1, with 11 bases that match TRBD2. The CDR3 DNA reads TGTGCCAGCAGCTTCCTTAGCGGGAGGGCCTCTCGCTACAATGAGCAGTTCTTC. Its protein is CASSFLSGRASRYNEQFF.